In this sample, the clone carrying this T cell receptor beta chain turned up once. V was cut by 3 bases and J by 14 bases, with 9 bases left in between. This CDR3 spans 10 amino acids. Germline values: CDR1 MGHDK, CDR2 SYGVNS. The data originate from a study of T cell changes during pregnancy in multiple sclerosis. Here immunoSEQ multiplex PCR was the method, and the copy in TCRdb shows in-frame clones only, minus some. The sample lists approximately 39,000 clones, about 94% occurring once. The gene calls are TRBV25-1 and TRBJ2-3; D gene unclear. The clonotype comes from a female donor with multiple sclerosis, enrolled in a pregnancy study. The material was CD4+ T cells from peripheral blood mononuclear cells, obtained in the second trimester of pregnancy. CDR3 DNA sequence: TGTGCCAGCAGTGACCGATTCAGGTATTTT. It is translated as CASSDRFRYF.